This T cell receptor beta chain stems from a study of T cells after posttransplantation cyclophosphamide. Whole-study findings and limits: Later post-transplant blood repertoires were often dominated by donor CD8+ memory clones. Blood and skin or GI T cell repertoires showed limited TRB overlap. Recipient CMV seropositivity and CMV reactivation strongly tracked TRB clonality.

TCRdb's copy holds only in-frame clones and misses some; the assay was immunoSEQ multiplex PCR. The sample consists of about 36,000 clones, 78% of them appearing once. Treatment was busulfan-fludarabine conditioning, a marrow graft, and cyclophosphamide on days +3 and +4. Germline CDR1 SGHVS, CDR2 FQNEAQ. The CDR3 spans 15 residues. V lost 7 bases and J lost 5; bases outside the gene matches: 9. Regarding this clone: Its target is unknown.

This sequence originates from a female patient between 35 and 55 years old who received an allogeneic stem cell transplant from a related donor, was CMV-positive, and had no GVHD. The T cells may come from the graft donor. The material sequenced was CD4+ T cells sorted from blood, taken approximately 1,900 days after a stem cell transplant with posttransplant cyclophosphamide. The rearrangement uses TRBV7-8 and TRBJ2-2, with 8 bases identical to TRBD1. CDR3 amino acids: CASIFDRGSTGELFF. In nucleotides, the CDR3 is TGTGCCAGCATTTTCGACAGGGGTTCGACCGGGGAGCTGTTTTTT.